This entry lists 24 T cell receptor beta chains sequenced from one sample in a study of shared clonotypes between healthy human individuals. Assay: immunoSEQ multiplex PCR; the TCRdb copy retains only in-frame clones and omits some. Of hundreds of thousands of clones detected, around 78% appear once; the ten largest clones hold approximately 12%. Sample: PBMCs. Receptors were obtained from a middle-aged woman in good health. Some clones in this sample may be carry-over from other donors' samples.

The chain joins TRBV28 to TRBJ1-2; 9 nucleotides match TRBD1. The V and J ends lost 6 bases and 4 bases, in that order; junction bases with no gene match: 9. The CDR3 totals 15 residues. Germline loops: CDR1 MDHEN, CDR2 SYDVKM. The CDR3 nucleotides are TGTGCCAGCAGCCCTCCCGGGACAGGGATCTATGGCTACACCTTC. It translates to CASSPPGTGIYGYTF.

V gene TRBV9 combines with J gene TRBJ2-2; 15 bases match TRBD2. From germline, CDR1 is SGDLS and CDR2 YYNGEE. CDR3 length equals 17 residues. V lost 4 bases and J lost 4; bases outside the gene matches: 5. The CDR3 nucleotides are TGTGCCAGCAGCACGGGACTAGCGGGAGGCGTCACCGGGGAGCTGTTTTTT. Protein sequence: CASSTGLAGGVTGELFF.

This chain uses TRBV9 with TRBJ2-7; 8 bases are shared with TRBD2. J gave up 4 bases and V 0 bases, and 6 bases lay outside the gene matches. The CDR3 spans 15 residues. Germline V gene data show CDR1 as SGDLS and CDR2 as YYNGEE. The CDR3 loop is CASSVGTGGPYEQYF. The DNA of the CDR3 is TGTGCCAGCAGCGTAGGTACGGGAGGGCCATACGAGCAGTACTTC.

This clone was counted a few times. The gene calls are TRBV7-2 and TRBJ2-1; 7 nucleotides align to TRBD2. Unmatched junction bases numbered 13, after V lost 2 bases and J lost 9 bases. The CDR3 has 16 amino acids. Germline V gene sequence: CDR1 SGHTA, CDR2 FQGNSA. The CDR3 DNA is TGTGCCAGCAGCTTAAACGCGGGAGCGAGAGCAGGTGAGCAGTTCTTC. Protein product: CASSLNAGARAGEQFF.

The chain couples TRBV6-6 to TRBJ2-1; D may be TRBD1 (5 bases). CDR3 length: 12 residues. Trimming removed 2 bases at V and 9 bases at J, with 8 bases between. Per the germline V gene, CDR1 is MNHNY and CDR2 is SVGAGI (reference sequence). CDR3 protein: CASSYAGIEQFF. The CDR3 coding sequence is TGTGCCAGCAGTTACGCAGGGATTGAGCAGTTCTTC.

V is TRBV10-2 and J is TRBJ1-1; possible D gene TRBD1, 5 bases. The germline V gene has CDR1 WSHSY and CDR2 SAAADI. Trimming cost V 6 bases and J 3 bases, with 11 bases left between them. CDR3 size: 13 residues. The CDR3 reads CASSAGRDTEAFF. The CDR3 nucleotides read TGCGCCAGCAGCGCAGGGAGGGACACTGAAGCTTTCTTT.

This clone has a handful of counts. A far larger clone is one nucleotide away, so this likely arose from a read error. The J gene is TRBJ1-1, the V gene TRBV6-5; D is unresolved. The CDR3 is made up of 14 amino acids. V was clipped by 0 bases and J by 3 bases, with 8 bases between them. Germline lookup yields CDR1 MNHEY and CDR2 SVGAGI. The DNA of the CDR3 is TGTGCCAGCAGTTACTCGATCTCACACACTGAAGCTTTCTTT. This translates into CASSYSISHTEAFF.

In its sample, this clone ranks as medium-sized. At the DNA level, this CDR3 is encoded by other sequences in the same sample as well. The chain uses TRBV30 and TRBJ2-7, with D perhaps given as TRBD1 or TRBD2 (5 bases each). V was cut by 0 bases and J by 3 bases, with 9 bases left in between. The CDR3 is 13 amino acids. Per germline, CDR1 GTSNPN and CDR2 SVGIG (reference sequence). The CDR3 region is CAWSVLGDYEQYF. In DNA form, the CDR3 reads TGTGCCTGGAGTGTACTGGGGGACTACGAGCAGTACTTC.

The chain links TRBV10-1 to TRBJ2-5, with TRBD2 identical over 10 bases. The CDR3 spans 15 residues. The V gene's germline CDR1 is WNHNN and CDR2 SYGVQD (reference sequence). Unmatched junction bases numbered 4, after V lost 5 bases and J lost 1 base. CDR3 sequence reads: CASSSSGSSQETQYF. Here the CDR3 DNA reads TGCGCCAGCAGTTCTAGCGGGAGTTCCCAAGAGACCCAGTACTTC.

Regarding this clone: The sample has other DNA sequences that encode this CDR3 too. The V call is TRBV5-1, the J call TRBJ1-4, with 10 bases fitting TRBD1. V lost 4 bases, J lost 7 bases, and 7 bases stayed unmatched. The CDR3 consists of 15 residues. CDR1 is SGHRS, CDR2 YFSETQ, per germline. The CDR3 region has the DNA TGCGCCAGCAGCCCGGACAGGGGGTCTGGTGAAAAACTGTTTTTT. This gives the protein CASSPDRGSGEKLFF.

The chain has TRBV19 and TRBJ1-1; 10 positions match TRBD1. J lost 0 bases, V lost 8 bases, and 6 bases had no gene match. The CDR3 has 15 residues. CDR1 is LNHDA and CDR2 is SQIVND in the germline V gene (reference sequence). The CDR3 nucleotides are TGTGCCAGTGGGGACAGGGGAGGCGTGAACACTGAAGCTTTCTTT. Translated, it gives CASGDRGGVNTEAFF.

The chain couples TRBV12-5 to TRBJ2-1, with 8 nucleotides matching TRBD1. The V segment lost 1 base and the J segment 2 bases; nucleotides outside the gene matches: 1. This CDR3 is 15 amino acids long. CDR1 and CDR2 from the germline V gene are LGHNT and FRNRAP. CDR3 DNA sequence: TGTGCTAGTGGTTTGGGACAGGGGCCCTACAATGAGCAGTTCTTC. This gives the protein CASGLGQGPYNEQFF.

The chain couples TRBV28 to TRBJ2-7; D unresolved. V gave up 3 bases and J gave up 7 bases, with 7 bases separating them. Germline V lookup: CDR1 MDHEN, CDR2 SYDVKM. This CDR3 is 11 amino acids long. CDR3 protein: CASSLSFEQYF. The CDR3 coding sequence is TGTGCCAGCAGTTTGAGTTTTGAGCAGTACTTC.

This chain joins TRBV11-3 and TRBJ2-3, with D uncertain. V shed 5 bases and J shed 0 bases, with 12 bases lying between them. CDR1 is SGHNT, CDR2 YENEEA, per germline. The CDR3 sequence is 15 residues long. The CDR3 here is CASSPGLGSTDTQYF. DNA of the CDR3: TGTGCCAGCAGCCCCGGTTTAGGGAGCACAGATACGCAGTATTTT.

The DNA for the CDR3 is TGTGCCAGCCAGAAGGATGGCGGGACCTCTGGAAACACCATATATTTT. Protein product: CASQKDGGTSGNTIYF. The chain combines TRBV2 with TRBJ1-3; possible D gene TRBD1, 5 bases. From germline, CDR1 is SNHLY and CDR2 FYNNEI. V lost 8 bases to trimming and J lost 0 bases, with 17 bases between them. The CDR3 length is 16 residues.

The chain recombines TRBV5-4 with TRBJ1-4; no clear D gene. Per germline, CDR1 SGHNT and CDR2 YYREEE (reference sequence). V was trimmed by 4 bases and J by 4 bases, leaving 14 bases between them. The CDR3 consists of 15 residues. CDR3 in DNA: TGTGCCAGCAGCCCCACAGCCGATCTTAATGAAAAACTGTTTTTT. Its protein product is CASSPTADLNEKLFF.

CDR3 nucleotides: TGTGCCATCAGTTACGGGACAGTGTATGACACCGGGGAGCTGTTTTTT. It yields the protein CAISYGTVYDTGELFF. The rearrangement links TRBV10-3 to TRBJ2-2, with TRBD1 identical over 7 bases. V lost 5 bases and J lost 3; bases outside the gene matches: 9. Germline CDR1 and CDR2: ENHRY and SYGVKD. The CDR3 runs 16 residues.

V is TRBV6-5 and J is TRBJ2-7; TRBD2 is a possible D gene (5 bases). This CDR3 contains 13 residues. CDR1 is MNHEY and CDR2 is SVGAGI in the germline V gene. Trimming pared 6 bases from V and 0 bases from J, leaving 9 bases between. The DNA of the CDR3 is TGTGCCAGCAGCGGACTTAGCTCCTACGAGCAGTACTTC. It translates to CASSGLSSYEQYF.

J is TRBJ1-1 and V is TRBV7-9, with D maybe TRBD1 (6 bases). The germline gives CDR1 SEHNR, CDR2 FQNEAQ (reference sequence). V shed 5 bases and J shed 6 bases, with 10 bases lying between them. The CDR3 runs to 12 residues. DNA for the CDR3: TGTGCCAGCAGCGAGGGACACGCTGAAGCTTTCTTT. The encoded protein is CASSEGHAEAFF.

DNA for the CDR3: TGTGCCAGCAGCCGGACAGGGGGCCAAGAGACCCAGTACTTC. Its protein is CASSRTGGQETQYF. The rearrangement links TRBV28 to TRBJ2-5; the match to TRBD1 covers 10 bases. J was trimmed by 1 base and V by 6 bases; bases with no gene match: 2. Germline V CDR1 and CDR2: MDHEN, SYDVKM. This CDR3 comprises 14 residues. Supplemented by reference TRBV28 and TRBJ2-5, the full variable domain reads DVKVTQSSRYLVKRTGEKVFLECVQDMDHENMFWYRQDPGLGLRLIYFSYDVKMKEKGDIPEGYSVSREKKERFSLILESASTNQTSMYLCASSRTGGQETQYFGPGTRLLVL.

A few counts support this clone. This chain uses TRBV18 with TRBJ2-7; 9 bases are shared with TRBD1. The germline V gene encodes CDR1 KGHSH and CDR2 LQKENI. The CDR3 extends over 15 amino acids. Unmatched junction bases numbered 6, after V lost 3 bases and J lost 3 bases. CDR3 in amino acids: CASSPSGTGIYEQYF. The CDR3 DNA reads as TGTGCCAGCTCACCTTCCGGGACAGGGATCTACGAGCAGTACTTC.

The genes are TRBV5-4 and TRBJ1-3; tentative D call: TRBD1 (5 bases). The CDR3 is made up of 16 amino acids. Per germline, CDR1 SGHNT and CDR2 YYREEE (reference sequence). V was shortened by 0 bases and J by 0 bases, with 10 bases between the two germline ends. DNA of the CDR3: TGTGCCAGCAGCTTGGGGCCACAGGTCTCTGGAAACACCATATATTTT. Translation: CASSLGPQVSGNTIYF.

The V call is TRBV28, the J call TRBJ2-2; D possibly corresponds to TRBD2 (5 bases). Germline CDR1 reads MDHEN; CDR2 reads SYDVKM. This CDR3 has 14 amino acids. Trimming took off 3 bases at V and 3 bases at J, with 8 bases between the two ends. Here the CDR3 DNA reads TGTGCCAGCAGTTTGGAGGAGGACACCGGGGAGCTGTTTTTT. Protein product: CASSLEEDTGELFF.

This sequence joins TRBV25-1 and TRBJ2-7, with D tentatively TRBD2 (6 bases). V was cut by 6 bases and J by 9 bases, with 12 bases left in between. This CDR3 contains 11 residues. Germline-derived CDR1 and CDR2 are MGHDK and SYGVNS. The CDR3 reads CASRVREVQYF. In DNA, the CDR3 is TGTGCCAGCAGGGTGAGGGAGGTGCAGTACTTC.